This TCR beta chain is from a study of CD8 T cells in ankylosing spondylitis (dated by TCRdb to 2016 to 2017). About the full investigation: The study set out to find disease-linked TCR variants by profiling T cell receptor beta repertoires in ankylosing spondylitis patients and healthy donors. The full study cohort was made up of under 30 ankylosing spondylitis patients and 108 healthy donors. Peripheral blood was sampled, and synovial fluid was additionally collected from ankylosing spondylitis patients. General findings and caveats noted by the study authors: Significant enrichment of the disease-linked clones was reported in matched synovial fluid samples from ankylosing spondylitis patients. Some of the motif variants had been reported before in the synovial fluid and blood of reactive arthritis patients, a finding that suggests common disease-initiation mechanisms. The disease-linked clones had a CD8+ phenotype and were found at relatively low frequencies in peripheral blood. Blood from ankylosing spondylitis patients appeared to be characterized by a TCR beta motif composed of roughly eight highly homologous amino acid variants.

This clonotype was counted at least ten times. The specificity of this receptor is unknown. Base quality data are lacking; no much larger clone is found one base away. The instrument given in TCRdb is Illumina HiSeq 2500. Quantitative 5'-RACE with molecular barcodes was used to prepare TCR beta libraries. The original methods were these. A new computational method, built on a probabilistic model of VDJ rearrangement, was used to identify disease-linked TCR variants. Using fastp trimming at Q25 and MiXCR clonotype assembly, TCRdb reanalyzed the public sequencing data and kept in-frame beta chains. Each CDR3 protein gets just one entry, which takes the most common genes and DNA from the rows behind it. It is TCRdb's table, rather than the study itself, that gives the V and J calls and clone size. Present in this sample are 30,000 to 45,000 distinct CDR3 sequences, 6% of which were seen just once. 9.5% to 15% of the sample is taken by the ten largest.

The CDR3 measures 15 amino acids from cysteine to phenylalanine. The kept DNA is CDR3 alone, 45 bases in frame from the first base. Deletion took 0 bases off V and 6 bases off J, with a span of 11 bases between the germline ends. The CDR1 and CDR2 encoded by the germline V gene are SGHAT and FQNNGV. The sequencing sample was made of blood, either unsorted or a sorted T cell fraction (not recorded which). Recombination joined TRBV11-2 with TRBJ2-2; the D gene cannot be named for sure. This TCR derives from a male donor with ankylosing spondylitis or in good health (not recorded which). The nucleotide sequence is given as TGTGCCAGCAGCTTAGATTGGGTGGCGTCCGGGGAGCTGTTTTTT. This translates into CASSLDWVASGELFF.